This record looks at one T cell receptor beta chain sequence and its context. What it recognizes is unknown. This sample is drawn from a study of post-analysis software for immune sequencing data. Across the study: The patients showed relapsing-remitting, secondary progressive and progressive-relapsing multiple sclerosis courses. Study conclusions and caveats: Normalized Chao1 diversity in multiple sclerosis patients fell significantly below that of controls. By F measure, strong co-clustering occurred among samples prepared in the same batch.

The authors incorporated unique molecular identifiers into the TCR beta cDNA libraries. Once about 0.9 to 11 million T cells were used, approximately 520,000 cDNA molecules resulted. TCRdb called the PCR reads again in MiXCR, with one record for every CDR3 protein. Among 550,000 to 700,000 distinct CDR3 sequences listed, 44% were seen once. Sequencing was performed on blood. This TCR derives from a girl aged 5-17 years with multiple sclerosis.

CDR3 DNA: TGCAGTGCTCCCTCCATAGCGGGGGGCAACAATGAGCAGTTCTTC. Translating gives CSAPSIAGGNNEQFF. The rearrangement uses TRBV20-1 and TRBJ2-1; 10 nucleotides align to TRBD2. The CDR3 is made up of 15 amino acids. V lost 5 bases and J lost 5; bases outside the gene matches: 9. Germline CDR1 DFQATT, CDR2 SNEGSKA (reference sequence).